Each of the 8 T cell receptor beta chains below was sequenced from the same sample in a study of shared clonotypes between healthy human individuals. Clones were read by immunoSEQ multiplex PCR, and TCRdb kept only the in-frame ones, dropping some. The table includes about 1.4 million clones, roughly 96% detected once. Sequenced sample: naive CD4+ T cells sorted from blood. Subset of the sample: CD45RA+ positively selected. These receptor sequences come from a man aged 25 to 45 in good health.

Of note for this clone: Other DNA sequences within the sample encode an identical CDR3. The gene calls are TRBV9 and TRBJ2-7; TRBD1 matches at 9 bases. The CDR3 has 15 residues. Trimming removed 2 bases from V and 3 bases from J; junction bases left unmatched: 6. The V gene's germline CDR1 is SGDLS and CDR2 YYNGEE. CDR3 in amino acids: CASSVDPGQGYEQYF. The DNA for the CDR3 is TGTGCCAGCAGCGTCGATCCGGGACAGGGCTACGAGCAGTACTTC. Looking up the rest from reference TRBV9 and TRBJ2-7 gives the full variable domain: DSGVTQTPKHLITATGQRVTLRCSPRSGDLSVYWYQQSLDQGLQFLIQYYNGEERAKGNILERFSAQQFPDLHSELNLSSLELGDSALYFCASSVDPGQGYEQYFGPGTRLTVT.

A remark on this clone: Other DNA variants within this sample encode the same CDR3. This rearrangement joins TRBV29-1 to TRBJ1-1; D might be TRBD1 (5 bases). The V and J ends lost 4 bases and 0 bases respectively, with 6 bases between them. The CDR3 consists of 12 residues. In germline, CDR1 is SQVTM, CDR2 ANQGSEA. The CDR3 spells CSVGGVNTEAFF. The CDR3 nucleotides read TGCAGCGTTGGAGGGGTGAACACTGAAGCTTTCTTT.

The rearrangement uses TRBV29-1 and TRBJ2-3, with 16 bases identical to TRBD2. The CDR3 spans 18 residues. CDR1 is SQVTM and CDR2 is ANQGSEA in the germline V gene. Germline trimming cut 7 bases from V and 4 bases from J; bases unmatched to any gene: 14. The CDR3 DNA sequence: TGCAGCGCCAGACTGGGACTAGCGGGAGGGGGGGCCCCAGATACGCAGTATTTT. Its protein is CSARLGLAGGGAPDTQYF.

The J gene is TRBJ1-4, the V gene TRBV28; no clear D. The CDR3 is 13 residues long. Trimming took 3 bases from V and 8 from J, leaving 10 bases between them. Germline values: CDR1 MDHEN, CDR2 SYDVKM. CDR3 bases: TGTGCCAGCAGTTTGTGGGGTCGGGAAAAACTGTTTTTT. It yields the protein CASSLWGREKLFF.

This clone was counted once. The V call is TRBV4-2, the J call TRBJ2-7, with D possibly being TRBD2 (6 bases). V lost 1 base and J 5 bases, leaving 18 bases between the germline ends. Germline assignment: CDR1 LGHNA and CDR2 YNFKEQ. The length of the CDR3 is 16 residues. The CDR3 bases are TGTGCCAGCAGCCAAGTGTCCCAGCGGGCCCACCACGAGCAGTACTTC. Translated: CASSQVSQRAHHEQYF.

CDR3 amino acids: CATSRDNRGILYGYTF. The CDR3 nucleotides are TGTGCCACCAGCAGAGATAACAGGGGAATTCTCTATGGCTACACCTTC. This chain connects TRBV15 to TRBJ1-2; 7 nucleotides align to TRBD1. V was clipped by 0 bases and J by 4 bases; unmatched bases: 8. Germline assignment: CDR1 LNHNV and CDR2 YYDKDF (reference sequence). The CDR3 contains 16 residues.

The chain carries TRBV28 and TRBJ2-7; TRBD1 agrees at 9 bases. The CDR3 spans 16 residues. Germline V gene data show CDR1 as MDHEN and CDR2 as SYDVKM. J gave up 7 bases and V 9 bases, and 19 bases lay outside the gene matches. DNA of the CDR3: TGTGCCAGTCGCCTCGGACAGGGGCGTCGGGCTAGGGAGCAGTACTTC. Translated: CASRLGQGRRAREQYF.

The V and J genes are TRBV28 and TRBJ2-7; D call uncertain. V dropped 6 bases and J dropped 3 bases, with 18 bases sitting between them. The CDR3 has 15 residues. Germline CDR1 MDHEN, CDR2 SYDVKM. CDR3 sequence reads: CASSRVANLDYEQYF. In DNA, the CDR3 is TGTGCCAGCAGCCGGGTGGCAAACCTTGACTACGAGCAGTACTTC. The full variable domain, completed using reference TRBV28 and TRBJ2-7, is DVKVTQSSRYLVKRTGEKVFLECVQDMDHENMFWYRQDPGLGLRLIYFSYDVKMKEKGDIPEGYSVSREKKERFSLILESASTNQTSMYLCASSRVANLDYEQYFGPGTRLTVT.